One sample yielded the 6 T cell receptor beta chains listed below, sequenced in a study of blood T cells in healthy people across ages. The authors ran a second PCR of about 6 to 11 cycles using a sample-barcoded 5' primer and a J-beta primer mix. TCRdb re-analysed the 5' RACE reads in MiXCR, keeping a single row per CDR3 protein. The top ten clones hold about 6.3% of a sample with about 1.4 million distinct CDR3 sequences, approximately 60% of them seen once. The sample was blood. All receptors come from a man between 18 and 29 years old in good health.

The CDR3 loop reads CASSEELAAEQFF. The CDR3 region has the DNA TGTGCCAGCAGTGAAGAGTTAGCCGCTGAGCAGTTCTTC. J is TRBJ2-1 and V is TRBV2; D gene uncertain. Germline CDR1 is SNHLY and CDR2 is FYNNEI. V was cut by 1 base and J by 9 bases, with 10 bases left in between. The CDR3 is 13 residues long.

This clonotype was detected only a few times. V gene TRBV7-2 combines with J gene TRBJ2-1, with D perhaps TRBD1 (5 bases). The CDR3 covers 15 residues. V was trimmed by 5 bases and J by 9 bases, leaving 20 bases between them. The germline gives CDR1 SGHTA, CDR2 FQGNSA. For the CDR3, the DNA is TGTGCCAGCAGCCCTCTCCCCTCCATGGGGCCTGAGCAGTTCTTC. This encodes CASSPLPSMGPEQFF.

This clonotype was picked up a small number of times. This chain joins TRBV28 and TRBJ2-1; the match to TRBD2 covers 10 bases. The CDR3 contains 16 residues. Trimming removed 5 bases from V and 2 bases from J; junction bases left unmatched: 6. Looked up from germline, CDR1 is MDHEN and CDR2 is SYDVKM. The CDR3 region is CASSARTSGAYNEQFF. The CDR3 DNA reads TGTGCCAGCAGTGCCCGAACTAGCGGGGCCTACAATGAGCAGTTCTTC.

The V call is TRBV29-1, the J call TRBJ1-2; 9 nucleotides match TRBD1. This CDR3 is 12 amino acids long. Germline V gene lookup returns CDR1 SQVTM and CDR2 ANQGSEA. J was trimmed by 6 bases and V by 7 bases; bases with no gene match: 6. The CDR3 region is CSEGRDRDGYTF. The CDR3, as DNA: TGCAGCGAAGGGCGGGACAGGGATGGCTACACCTTC.

The rearrangement joins TRBV13 to TRBJ2-3, with 12 bases lining up with TRBD1. J lost 5 bases, V lost 2 bases, and 5 bases had no gene match. Germline V gives CDR1 PRHDT, CDR2 FYEKMQ (reference sequence). There are 16 residues in the CDR3. CDR3 nucleotide sequence: TGTGCCAGCAGCTTAACGGGACAGGGGGCAGGAGATACGCAGTATTTT. Translating it yields CASSLTGQGAGDTQYF. The whole variable domain, filled in from reference TRBV13 and TRBJ2-3, reads AAGVIQSPRHLIKEKRETATLKCYPIPRHDTVYWYQQGPGQDPQFLISFYEKMQSDKGSIPDRFSAQQFSDYHSELNMSSLELGDSALYFCASSLTGQGAGDTQYFGPGTRLTVL.

CDR3 nucleotide sequence: TGCGCCAGCAGTGAGAGTAGCTCGAACACTGAAGCTTTCTTT. Translated, it gives CASSESSSNTEAFF. This chain links TRBV10-1 with TRBJ1-1; unclear D gene. CDR1 WNHNN and CDR2 SYGVQD come from the germline V gene (reference sequence). V was pared by 2 bases and J by 1 base, with 8 bases between. CDR3 length: 14 residues.